The following is a T cell receptor beta chain sequence with its context. The antigen is not known. The source of the sample is a study of blood T cells in healthy people across ages. The study's findings and limits: The study regarded diversity estimates from one million T cells as underestimates.

The CDR3 is 14 residues long. V gave up 6 bases and J gave up 5 bases, with 16 bases separating them. Germline V CDR1 and CDR2: MNHEY, SVGAGI. With a J-beta primer mix and a sample-barcoded 5' primer, a second PCR ran roughly 7 to 11 cycles. The template-switch adaptor was a 5' adaptor with 12 random nucleotides. It tagged each cDNA molecule. The yield of each sample was at least 2.5 million CDR3-containing paired-end reads. TCRdb called the 5' RACE reads again in MiXCR, with one record for every CDR3 protein. The repertoire holds about 1.4 million distinct CDR3 sequences, with 55% to 75% as singletons. Drawn from each donor were around 10 milliliters of peripheral blood.

J is TRBJ1-2 and V is TRBV6-5; weak D call: TRBD1 (6 bases). The TCR comes from a man between 18 and 29 years old in good health. The sequenced sample was blood. CDR3 region: CASSHRGGIYGYTF. CDR3 DNA sequence: TGTGCCAGCAGCCACCGAGGGGGTATTTATGGCTACACCTTC.